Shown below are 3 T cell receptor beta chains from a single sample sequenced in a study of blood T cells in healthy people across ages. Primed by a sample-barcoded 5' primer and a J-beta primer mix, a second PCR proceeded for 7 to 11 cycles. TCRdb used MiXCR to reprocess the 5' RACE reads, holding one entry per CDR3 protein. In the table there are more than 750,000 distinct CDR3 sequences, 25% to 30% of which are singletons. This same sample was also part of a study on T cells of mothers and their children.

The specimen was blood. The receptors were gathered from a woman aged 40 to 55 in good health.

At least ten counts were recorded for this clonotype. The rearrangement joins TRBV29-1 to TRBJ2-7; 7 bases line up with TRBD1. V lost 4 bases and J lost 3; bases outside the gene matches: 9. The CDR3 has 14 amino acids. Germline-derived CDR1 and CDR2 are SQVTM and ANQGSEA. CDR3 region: CSVAPTGTLYEQYF. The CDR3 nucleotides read TGCAGCGTTGCCCCGACAGGGACCCTCTACGAGCAGTACTTC.

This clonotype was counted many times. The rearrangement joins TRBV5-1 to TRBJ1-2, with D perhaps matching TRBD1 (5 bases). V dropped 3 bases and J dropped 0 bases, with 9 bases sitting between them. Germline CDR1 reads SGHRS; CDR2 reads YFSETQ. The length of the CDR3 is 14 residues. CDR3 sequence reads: CASSSGPANYGYTF. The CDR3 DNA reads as TGCGCCAGCAGCTCGGGACCAGCTAACTATGGCTACACCTTC. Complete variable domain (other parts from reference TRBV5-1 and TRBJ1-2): KAGVTQTPRYLIKTRGQQVTLSCSPISGHRSVSWYQQTPGQGLQFLFEYFSETQRNKGNFPGRFSGRQFSNSRSEMNVSTLELGDSALYLCASSSGPANYGYTFGSGTRLTVV.

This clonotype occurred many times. As DNA, the CDR3 is TGCAGTGCTAGAGGTATCTGGCCCGCTCAAGAGACCCAGTACTTC. This codes for CSARGIWPAQETQYF. The rearrangement joins TRBV20-1 to TRBJ2-5; D unresolved. Deletions cut 1 base from V and 2 bases from J, with 14 bases between. This CDR3 contains 15 residues. Per the germline V gene, CDR1 is DFQATT and CDR2 is SNEGSKA (reference sequence).